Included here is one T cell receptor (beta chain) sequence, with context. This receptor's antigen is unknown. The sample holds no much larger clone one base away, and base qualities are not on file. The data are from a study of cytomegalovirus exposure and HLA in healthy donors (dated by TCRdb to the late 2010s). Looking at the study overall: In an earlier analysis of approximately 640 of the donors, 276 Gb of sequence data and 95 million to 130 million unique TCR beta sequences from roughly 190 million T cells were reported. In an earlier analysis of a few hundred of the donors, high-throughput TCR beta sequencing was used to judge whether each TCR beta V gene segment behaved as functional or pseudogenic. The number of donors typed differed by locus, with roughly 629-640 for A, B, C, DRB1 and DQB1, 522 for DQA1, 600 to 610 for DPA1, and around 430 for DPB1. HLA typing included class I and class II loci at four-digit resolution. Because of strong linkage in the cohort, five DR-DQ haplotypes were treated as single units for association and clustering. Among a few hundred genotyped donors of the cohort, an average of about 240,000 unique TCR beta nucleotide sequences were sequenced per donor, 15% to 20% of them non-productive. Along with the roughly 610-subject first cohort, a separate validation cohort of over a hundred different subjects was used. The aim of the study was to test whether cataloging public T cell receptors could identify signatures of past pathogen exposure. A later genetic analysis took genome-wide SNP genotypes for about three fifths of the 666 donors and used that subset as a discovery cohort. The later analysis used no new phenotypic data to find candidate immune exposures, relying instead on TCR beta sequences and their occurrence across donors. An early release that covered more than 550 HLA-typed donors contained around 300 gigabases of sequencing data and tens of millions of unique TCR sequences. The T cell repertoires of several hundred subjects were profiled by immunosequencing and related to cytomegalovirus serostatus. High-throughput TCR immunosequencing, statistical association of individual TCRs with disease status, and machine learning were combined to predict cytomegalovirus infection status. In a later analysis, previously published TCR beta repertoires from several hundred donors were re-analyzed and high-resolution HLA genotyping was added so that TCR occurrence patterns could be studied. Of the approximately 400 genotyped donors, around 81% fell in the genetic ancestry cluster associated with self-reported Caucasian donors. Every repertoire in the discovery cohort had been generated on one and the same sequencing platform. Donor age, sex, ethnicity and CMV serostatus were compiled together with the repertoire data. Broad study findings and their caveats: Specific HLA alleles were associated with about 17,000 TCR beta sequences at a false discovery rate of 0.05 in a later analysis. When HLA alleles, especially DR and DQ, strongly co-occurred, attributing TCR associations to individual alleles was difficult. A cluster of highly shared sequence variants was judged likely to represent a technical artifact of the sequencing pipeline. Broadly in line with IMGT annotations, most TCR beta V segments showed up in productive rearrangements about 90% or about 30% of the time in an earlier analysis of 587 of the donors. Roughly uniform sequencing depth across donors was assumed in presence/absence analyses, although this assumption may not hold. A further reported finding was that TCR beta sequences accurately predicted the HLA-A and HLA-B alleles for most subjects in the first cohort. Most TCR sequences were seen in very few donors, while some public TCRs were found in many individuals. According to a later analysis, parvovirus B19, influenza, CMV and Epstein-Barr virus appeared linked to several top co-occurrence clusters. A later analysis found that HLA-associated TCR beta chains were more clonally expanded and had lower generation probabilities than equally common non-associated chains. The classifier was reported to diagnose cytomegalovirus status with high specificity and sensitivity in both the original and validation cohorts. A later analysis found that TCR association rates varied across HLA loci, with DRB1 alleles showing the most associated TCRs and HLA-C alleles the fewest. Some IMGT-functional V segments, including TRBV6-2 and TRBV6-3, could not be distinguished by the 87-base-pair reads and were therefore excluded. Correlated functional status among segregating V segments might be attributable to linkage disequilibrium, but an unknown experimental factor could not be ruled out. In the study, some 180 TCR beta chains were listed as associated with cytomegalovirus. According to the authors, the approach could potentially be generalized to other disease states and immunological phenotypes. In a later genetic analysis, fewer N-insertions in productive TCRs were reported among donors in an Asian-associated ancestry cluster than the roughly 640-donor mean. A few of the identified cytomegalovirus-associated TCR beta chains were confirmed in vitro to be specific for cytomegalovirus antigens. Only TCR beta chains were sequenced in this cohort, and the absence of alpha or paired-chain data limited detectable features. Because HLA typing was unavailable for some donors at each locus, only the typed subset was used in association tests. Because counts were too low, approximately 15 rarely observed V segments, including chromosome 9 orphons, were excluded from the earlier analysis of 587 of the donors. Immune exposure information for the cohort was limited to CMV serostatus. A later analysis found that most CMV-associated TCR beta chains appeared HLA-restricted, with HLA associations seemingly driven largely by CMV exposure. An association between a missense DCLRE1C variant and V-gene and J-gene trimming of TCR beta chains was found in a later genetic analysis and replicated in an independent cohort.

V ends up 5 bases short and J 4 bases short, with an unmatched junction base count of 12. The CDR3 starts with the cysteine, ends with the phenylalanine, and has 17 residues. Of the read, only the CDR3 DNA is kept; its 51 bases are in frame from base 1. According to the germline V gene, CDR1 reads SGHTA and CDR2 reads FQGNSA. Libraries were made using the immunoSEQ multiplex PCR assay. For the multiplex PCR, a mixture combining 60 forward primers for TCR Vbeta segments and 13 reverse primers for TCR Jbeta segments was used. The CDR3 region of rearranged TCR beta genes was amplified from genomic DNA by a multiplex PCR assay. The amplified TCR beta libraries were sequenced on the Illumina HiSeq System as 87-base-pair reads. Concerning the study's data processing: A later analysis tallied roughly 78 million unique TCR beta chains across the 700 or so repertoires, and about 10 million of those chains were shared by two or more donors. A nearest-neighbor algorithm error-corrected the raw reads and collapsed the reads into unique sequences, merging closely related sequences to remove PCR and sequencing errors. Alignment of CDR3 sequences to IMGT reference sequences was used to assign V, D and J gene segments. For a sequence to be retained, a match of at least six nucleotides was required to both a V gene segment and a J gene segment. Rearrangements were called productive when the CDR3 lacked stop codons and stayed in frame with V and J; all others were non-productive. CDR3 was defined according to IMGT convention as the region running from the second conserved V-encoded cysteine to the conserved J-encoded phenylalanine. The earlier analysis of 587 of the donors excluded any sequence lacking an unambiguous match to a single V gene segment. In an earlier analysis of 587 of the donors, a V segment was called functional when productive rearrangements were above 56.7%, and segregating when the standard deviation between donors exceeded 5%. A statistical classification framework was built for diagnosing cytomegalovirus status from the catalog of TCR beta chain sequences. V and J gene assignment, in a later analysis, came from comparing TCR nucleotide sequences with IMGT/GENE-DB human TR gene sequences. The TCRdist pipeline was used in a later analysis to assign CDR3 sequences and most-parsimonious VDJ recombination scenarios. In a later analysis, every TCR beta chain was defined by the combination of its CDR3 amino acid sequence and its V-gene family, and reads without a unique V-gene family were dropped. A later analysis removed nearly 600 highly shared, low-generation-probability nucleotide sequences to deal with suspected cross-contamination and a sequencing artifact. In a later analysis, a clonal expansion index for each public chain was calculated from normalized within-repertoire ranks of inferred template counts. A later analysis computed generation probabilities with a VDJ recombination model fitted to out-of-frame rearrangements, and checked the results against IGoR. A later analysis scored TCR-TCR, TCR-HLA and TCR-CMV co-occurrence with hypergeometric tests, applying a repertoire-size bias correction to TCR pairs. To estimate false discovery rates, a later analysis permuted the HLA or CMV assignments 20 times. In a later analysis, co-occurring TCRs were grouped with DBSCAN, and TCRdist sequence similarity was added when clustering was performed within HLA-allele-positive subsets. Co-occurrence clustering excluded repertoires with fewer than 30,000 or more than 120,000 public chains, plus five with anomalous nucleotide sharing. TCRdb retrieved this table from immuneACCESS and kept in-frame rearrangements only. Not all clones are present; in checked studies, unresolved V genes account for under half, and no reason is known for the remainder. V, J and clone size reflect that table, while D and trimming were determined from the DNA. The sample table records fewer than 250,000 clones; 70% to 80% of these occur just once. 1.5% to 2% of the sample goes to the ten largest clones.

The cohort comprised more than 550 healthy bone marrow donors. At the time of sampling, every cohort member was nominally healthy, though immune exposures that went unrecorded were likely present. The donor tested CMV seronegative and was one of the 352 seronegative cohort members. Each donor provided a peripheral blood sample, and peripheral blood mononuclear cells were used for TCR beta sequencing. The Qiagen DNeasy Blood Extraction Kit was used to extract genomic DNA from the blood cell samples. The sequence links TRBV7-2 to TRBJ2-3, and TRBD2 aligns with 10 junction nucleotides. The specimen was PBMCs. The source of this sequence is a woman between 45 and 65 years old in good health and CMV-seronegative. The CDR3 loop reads CASSRQTGTSVADTQYF. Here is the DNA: TGTGCCAGCAGCCGCCAAACAGGGACTAGCGTAGCAGATACGCAGTATTTT.